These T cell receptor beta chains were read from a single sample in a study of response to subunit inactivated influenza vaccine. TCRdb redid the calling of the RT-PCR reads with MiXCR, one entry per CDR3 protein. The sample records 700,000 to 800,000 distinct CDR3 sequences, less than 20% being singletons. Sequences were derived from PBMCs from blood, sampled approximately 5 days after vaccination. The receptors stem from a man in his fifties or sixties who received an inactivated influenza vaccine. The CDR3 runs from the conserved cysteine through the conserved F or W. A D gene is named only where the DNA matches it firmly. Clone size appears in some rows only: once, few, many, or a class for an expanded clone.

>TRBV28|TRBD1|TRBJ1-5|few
TGTGCCAGCAGTTCCACACAGGGGGCGGGTCAGCCCCAGCATTTT
CASSSTQGAGQPQHF
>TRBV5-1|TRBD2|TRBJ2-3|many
TGCGCCAGCAGCTTGCGCCTAGCGGGAGATACGCAGTATTTT
CASSLRLAGDTQYF
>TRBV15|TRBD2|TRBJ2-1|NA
TGTGCCACCAGCAGAGACCGCCTCGGTAGCGGGAGACCTTTTGAGCAGTTCTTC
CATSRDRLGSGRPFEQFF
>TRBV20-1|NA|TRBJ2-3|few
TGCAGTGCTAGTAATACAGGGAAGACAGATACGCAGTATTTT
CSASNTGKTDTQYF
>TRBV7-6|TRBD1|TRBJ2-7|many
TGTGCCAGCAGCTTGGACAGGGGTAGCACCTACGAGCAGTACTTC
CASSLDRGSTYEQYF
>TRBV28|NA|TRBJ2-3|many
TGTGCCAGCAGTTTAAAGGCCAGTCGGATAGATAGCACAGATACGCAGTATTTT
CASSLKASRIDSTDTQYF
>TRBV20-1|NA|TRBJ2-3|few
TGCAGTGCTAGTCCTGAAGCGGGTGCAGATACGCAGTATTTT
CSASPEAGADTQYF
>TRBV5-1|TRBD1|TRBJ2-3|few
TGCGCCAGCAGATCGGGGACAGGGAGCACAGATACGCAGTATTTT
CASRSGTGSTDTQYF
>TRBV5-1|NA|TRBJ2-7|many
TGCGCCAGCAGCTTGGTTCGCGACACCACCTACGAGCAGTACTTC
CASSLVRDTTYEQYF
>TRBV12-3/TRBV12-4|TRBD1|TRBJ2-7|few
TGTGCCAGCAGTTTTGGCGGGACAGGGGGGACCTACGAGCAGTACTTC
CASSFGGTGGTYEQYF
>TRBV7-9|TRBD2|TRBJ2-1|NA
TGTGCCAGCAGCAAACTAGCGGGAGACTACAATGAGCAGTTCTTC
CASSKLAGDYNEQFF
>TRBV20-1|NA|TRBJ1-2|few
TGCAGTGCCCCAGACAGGAGGAACTATGGCTACACCTTC
CSAPDRRNYGYTF
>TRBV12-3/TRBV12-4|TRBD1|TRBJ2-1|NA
TGTGCCAGCAGTTTAAACCGGGACAGGGCCCGGTATGAGCAGTTCTTC
CASSLNRDRARYEQFF
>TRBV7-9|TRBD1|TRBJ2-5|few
TGTGCCAGCAGCCTAAGGGACAGGGACCAAGAGACCCAGTACTTC
CASSLRDRDQETQYF
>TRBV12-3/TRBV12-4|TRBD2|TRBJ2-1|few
TGTGCCAGCAGTTTAGGAGCACCGGGACTAGGGGTCCACAATGAGCAGTTCTTC
CASSLGAPGLGVHNEQFF
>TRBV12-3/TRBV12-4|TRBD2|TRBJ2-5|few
TGTGCCAGCAGTCCCAGAGGCGGGAGAGCAGAGACCCAGTACTTC
CASSPRGGRAETQYF
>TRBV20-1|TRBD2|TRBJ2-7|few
TGCAGTGCTAGAGATCGGAAGCGGGAGACGGAGCAGTACTTC
CSARDRKRETEQYF
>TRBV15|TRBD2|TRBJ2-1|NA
TGTGCCACCAGCAGACCCCGGGACTATTACAATGAGCAGTTCTTC
CATSRPRDYYNEQFF
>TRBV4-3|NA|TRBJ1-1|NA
TGCGCCAGCAGCCAAGAGATGAACACTGAAGCTTTCTTT
CASSQEMNTEAFF
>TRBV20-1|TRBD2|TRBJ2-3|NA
TGCAGTGCAACCTCTAGCGGGAGGGCCCCAGATACGCAGTATTTT
CSATSSGRAPDTQYF
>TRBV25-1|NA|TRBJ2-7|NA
TGTGCCAGCAGTGGTTTTGGGGACGGCTACGAGCAGTACTTC
CASSGFGDGYEQYF
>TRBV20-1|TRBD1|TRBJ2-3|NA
TGCAGTGCTGGACAGGGGGTCGAGAAAACAGATACGCAGTATTTT
CSAGQGVEKTDTQYF
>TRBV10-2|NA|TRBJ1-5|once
TGCGCCAGCAGTGAGTGGAGGGGAGGAGGCAATCAGCCCCAGCATTTT
CASSEWRGGGNQPQHF
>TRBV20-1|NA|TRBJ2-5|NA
TGCAGTGCTAGAATGGGGGCGAGAGAGACCCAGTACTTC
CSARMGARETQYF
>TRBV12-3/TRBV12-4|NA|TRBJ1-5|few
TGTGCCAGCAGTAACGGTGGGATCAATCAGCCCCAGCATTTT
CASSNGGINQPQHF
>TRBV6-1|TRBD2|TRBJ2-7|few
TGTGCCAGCAGATCGAGAGCGGGAGGACTCTACGAGCAGTACTTC
CASRSRAGGLYEQYF